This TCR beta chain was recovered during a study of OX40 agonist ivuxolimab in advanced cancers. Study background: Partial responses were seen in three patients, one with hepatocellular carcinoma and two with cutaneous melanoma. Regarding the study as a whole: The work left the antigen specificity of expanded peripheral T cells undetermined. CD8+ T cells showed, on average, more clonal expansion than CD4+ cells. At 0.1 to 3.0 mg/kg, clonal expansion of CD4+ and CD8+ blood T cells had occurred by week 6.

Clones were read by immunoSEQ multiplex PCR, and TCRdb kept only the in-frame ones, dropping some. Counted here are around 20,000 clones, roughly 88% occurring once; the ten biggest clones make up roughly a quarter. On this clone itself: Its antigen remains unknown.

The CDR3 consists of 16 residues. Per germline, CDR1 SGHRS and CDR2 YFSETQ. V lost 4 bases and J lost 9; bases outside the gene matches: 9. The chain combines TRBV5-1 with TRBJ2-1; 14 nucleotides align to TRBD2. This TCR derives from an adult with an advanced solid tumor such as melanoma, head and neck, liver or kidney cancer. Sequences were derived from CD4+ or CD8+ T cells sorted from blood, sampled in a trial of the OX40 agonist ivuxolimab. CDR3 amino acids: CASSNRLAGGLVEQFF. The CDR3 bases are TGCGCCAGCAGCAACCGACTAGCGGGAGGGCTTGTTGAGCAGTTCTTC.